The rows below give T cell receptor beta chains drawn from one sample of a study of T cells after somatic rescue of genetic block. The repertoire was sequenced with immunoSEQ multiplex PCR; TCRdb's copy has only in-frame clones and lacks some. Of 9,500 to 14,000 clones detected, just under 80% appear once; the ten largest clones hold around 7.9%. Sequences were obtained from peripheral blood mononuclear cells (PBMCs). These receptors originate from a boy aged 10-17 years. The CDR3 runs from the conserved cysteine through the conserved F or W. A D gene is named only where the DNA matches it firmly. Clone size is stated in some rows and not others, as once, few, many or a class when expanded.

TRBV5-1	NA	NA	TRBJ2-3	CASSAGDTDTQYF	TGCGCCAGCAGCGCAGGCGACACAGATACGCAGTATTTT
TRBV4-1	NA	TRBD1	TRBJ1-4	CASSPSGQANEKLFF	TGCGCCAGCAGCCCTTCAGGACAGGCTAATGAAAAACTGTTTTTT
TRBV5-6	NA	NA	TRBJ2-6	CASTEGFSGANVLTF	TGTGCCAGCACCGAGGGCTTCTCTGGGGCCAACGTCCTGACTTTC
TRBV7-2	NA	NA	TRBJ1-1	CASSIGGETEAFF	TGTGCCAGCAGCATAGGTGGAGAGACTGAAGCTTTCTTT
TRBV11-2	NA	TRBD1	TRBJ1-1	CASSLGTGENTEAFF	TGTGCCAGCAGCTTGGGGACAGGGGAGAACACTGAAGCTTTCTTT
TRBV6-1	NA	NA	TRBJ2-6	CASSDSPSGANVLTF	TGTGCCAGCAGTGATTCCCCCTCTGGGGCCAACGTCCTGACTTTC
TRBV10-1	NA	NA	TRBJ2-7	CASRGNGWGEQYF	TGCGCCAGCAGAGGGAATGGTTGGGGCGAGCAGTACTTC
TRBV6-6	NA	TRBD1	TRBJ1-2	CASSATGNYGYTF	TGTGCCAGCAGTGCGACAGGGAACTATGGCTACACCTTC
TRBV4-3	NA	NA	TRBJ2-7	CASSQERHRSPYEQYF	TGCGCCAGCAGCCAAGAAAGGCACAGGAGCCCCTACGAGCAGTACTTC
TRBV29-1	NA	TRBD2	TRBJ2-1	CSVDWEGVGNEQFF	TGCAGCGTTGACTGGGAGGGCGTCGGCAATGAGCAGTTCTTC
TRBV4-2	NA	TRBD2	TRBJ2-7	CASSPPGGETYEQYF	TGTGCCAGCAGCCCCCCGGGGGGGGAGACCTACGAGCAGTACTTC
TRBV15	NA	NA	TRBJ2-1	CATSRDLLWGRGYNEQFF	TGTGCCACCAGCAGAGATCTTTTGTGGGGGAGAGGTTACAATGAGCAGTTCTTC
TRBV5-6	NA	TRBD1	TRBJ2-7	CASRSGQALTYEQYF	TGTGCCAGCAGATCGGGACAGGCCCTAACCTACGAGCAGTACTTC
TRBV7-9	NA	NA	TRBJ2-5	CASSLARTVQETQYF	TGTGCCAGCAGCTTAGCCCGGACAGTGCAAGAGACCCAGTACTTC
TRBV28	NA	NA	TRBJ1-5	CVARDISGSQPQHF	TGTGTCGCAAGGGACATTAGCGGGAGTCAGCCCCAGCATTTT
TRBV9	NA	TRBD1	TRBJ2-3	CASSITGDVADTQYF	TGTGCCAGCAGCATAACAGGGGATGTGGCAGATACGCAGTATTTT
TRBV2	NA	TRBD1	TRBJ2-2	CASRPTGVPTGELFF	TGTGCCAGCAGGCCGACAGGGGTCCCCACCGGGGAGCTGTTTTTT
TRBV4-3	NA	NA	TRBJ1-3	CASSQDIGVGGNTIYF	TGCGCCAGCAGCCAAGATATAGGGGTTGGAGGAAACACCATATATTTT
TRBV2	few	NA	TRBJ1-3	CASNRESGNTIYF	TGTGCCAGCAATAGAGAATCTGGAAACACCATATATTTT
TRBV14	NA	NA	TRBJ2-7	CASSQAHTYEQYF	TGTGCCAGCAGCCAAGCACATACCTACGAGCAGTACTTC
TRBV5-1	NA	NA	TRBJ2-7	CASRAGFPYEQYF	TGCGCCAGCAGGGCAGGTTTCCCCTACGAGCAGTACTTC
TRBV18	NA	NA	TRBJ1-3	CASSPLPFGGAPFSGNTIYF	TGTGCCAGCTCACCCCTTCCGTTCGGGGGCGCACCGTTCTCTGGAAACACCATATATTTT
TRBV6-1	NA	NA	TRBJ1-5	CASAQEGGINQPQHF	TGTGCCAGCGCCCAGGAGGGCGGGATCAATCAGCCCCAGCATTTT
TRBV5-1	NA	TRBD1	TRBJ1-1	CASSTPGTGNTEAFF	TGCGCCAGCAGCACCCCCGGGACAGGGAACACTGAAGCTTTCTTT
TRBV7-9	NA	NA	TRBJ1-5	CASGDGNQPQHF	TGTGCCTCGGGGGACGGGAATCAGCCCCAGCATTTT
TRBV27	once	NA	TRBJ1-1	CASSLKQGTEAFF	TGTGCCAGCAGTTTAAAACAGGGCACTGAAGCTTTCTTT
TRBV13	NA	NA	TRBJ2-5	CASSPLWEQETQYF	TGTGCCAGCAGCCCCCTTTGGGAACAAGAGACCCAGTACTTC
TRBV10-3	NA	NA	TRBJ2-1	CAITDPPSGYNEQFF	TGTGCCATCACCGACCCCCCGAGCGGTTACAATGAGCAGTTCTTC
TRBV7-6	NA	NA	TRBJ2-2	CASSLKVDGGNTGELFF	TGTGCCAGCAGCTTAAAGGTGGACGGGGGGAACACCGGGGAGCTGTTTTTT
TRBV6-5	NA	NA	TRBJ2-2	CASSYSEGAGELFF	TGTGCCAGCAGTTACTCAGAGGGGGCCGGGGAGCTGTTTTTT
TRBV4-3	NA	TRBD2	TRBJ2-1	CASSQEGLAGRDEQFF	TGCGCCAGCAGCCAAGAGGGTCTAGCGGGCCGCGATGAGCAGTTCTTC
TRBV28	NA	NA	TRBJ2-5	CASSQQGWGTQYF	TGTGCCAGCAGTCAACAGGGATGGGGGACCCAGTACTTC
TRBV6-1	NA	NA	TRBJ2-7	CASSTRFSYEQYF	TGTGCCAGCAGCACCAGGTTCTCCTACGAGCAGTACTTC
TRBV6-1	NA	TRBD1	TRBJ1-5	CASSALSFGTGPTRPQHF	TGTGCCAGCAGTGCTCTTTCTTTCGGGACAGGGCCTACGAGGCCCCAGCATTTT
TRBV28	NA	NA	TRBJ2-7	CASSLGHESFRGGGYEQYF	TGTGCCAGCAGTTTAGGCCACGAATCGTTCAGGGGAGGGGGTTACGAGCAGTACTTC
TRBV19	once	NA	TRBJ2-3	CASSLRATDTQYF	TGTGCCAGTAGTCTTAGAGCCACAGATACGCAGTATTTT
TRBV5-4	NA	NA	TRBJ2-5	CASSLFRGAFEETQYF	TGTGCCAGCAGCTTGTTTCGGGGGGCTTTCGAGGAGACCCAGTACTTC
TRBV6-5	NA	NA	TRBJ2-4	CASSYSPVAKNIQYF	TGTGCCAGCAGTTACTCTCCCGTGGCCAAAAACATTCAGTACTTC
TRBV5-4	once	NA	TRBJ1-6	CASRNGGGHYNSPLHF	TGTGCCAGCAGAAATGGGGGCGGCCACTATAATTCACCCCTCCACTTT
TRBV27	NA	TRBD1	TRBJ1-5	CASRTGGGQPQHF	TGTGCCAGCAGGACAGGGGGCGGTCAGCCCCAGCATTTT
TRBV5-5	NA	TRBD2	TRBJ2-5	CASSHGLAGVTETQYF	TGTGCCAGCAGCCATGGACTAGCGGGAGTCACTGAGACCCAGTACTTC
TRBV2	NA	NA	TRBJ1-4	CASRGPSRRNEKLFF	TGTGCCAGCAGAGGTCCCAGTCGGCGTAATGAAAAACTGTTTTTT
TRBV27	NA	TRBD1	TRBJ2-3	CASGGQGTDTQYF	TGTGCCAGCGGGGGACAGGGCACAGATACGCAGTATTTT
TRBV19	NA	NA	TRBJ2-7	CATQSPGRNEQYF	TGTGCCACCCAATCCCCTGGGAGGAACGAGCAGTACTTC
TRBV7-7	once	TRBD1	TRBJ2-3	CASSPGTGTDTQYF	TGTGCCAGCAGCCCCGGGACAGGGACAGATACGCAGTATTTT
TRBV7-9	few	TRBD1	TRBJ2-7	CASSDGGRGREQYF	TGTGCCAGCAGCGATGGGGGCAGGGGGCGGGAGCAGTACTTC
TRBV2	NA	NA	TRBJ1-5	CASSGFGQPQHF	TGTGCCAGCAGTGGGTTTGGTCAGCCCCAGCATTTT
TRBV7-2	NA	NA	TRBJ2-7	CASSLATGSSYEQYF	TGTGCCAGCAGCTTGGCGACAGGAAGCTCCTACGAGCAGTACTTC
TRBV5-5	NA	TRBD1	TRBJ1-2	CASSLEQGAGYTF	TGTGCCAGCAGCTTGGAACAGGGGGCTGGCTACACCTTC
TRBV5-4	NA	TRBD2	TRBJ2-1	CASSYDIAGYNEQFF	TGTGCCAGCAGTTACGATATAGCGGGGTACAATGAGCAGTTCTTC
TRBV7-8	NA	NA	TRBJ1-1	CASKTTAGSNTEAFF	TGTGCCAGCAAAACTACAGCGGGCTCGAACACTGAAGCTTTCTTT
TRBV10-1	NA	NA	TRBJ1-1	CAPRIAVMNTEAFF	TGCGCCCCACGCATTGCGGTCATGAACACTGAAGCTTTCTTT
TRBV14	NA	NA	TRBJ1-4	CASSQVGGKLFF	TGTGCCAGCAGCCAAGTGGGGGGAAAACTGTTTTTT